Below, 9 T cell receptor beta chains from the same sample are listed, as sequenced in a study of tumor-infiltrating lymphocytes in primary liver carcinoma. Unsorted bulk tissue (roughly 19-31 mg) underwent RNA and DNA co-extraction. TCR beta cDNA came from around 500 ng total RNA, primed with a constant-region primer. TCR beta libraries came from three nested multiplex PCR rounds using slightly modified ARM-PCR. Both of the initial two PCR rounds ran for about 9 cycles and employed TRBV1-TRBV30 forward primers alongside a C-beta reverse primer. From the multiplex PCR reads, TCRdb called clonotypes with MiXCR, one entry per CDR3 protein. Of 100,000 or so distinct CDR3 sequences in the sample, around 80% were seen once. What was sequenced was liver tumor tissue from sampling region 3. Subset described: tumor region T3, left-lateral pole. The receptor source for this set is a man in his forties with primary liver carcinoma and hepatitis B virus infection.

Turning to this clonotype: A junction boundary mismatches the germline segment, possibly from a read error. This chain uses TRBV6-1 with TRBJ1-2; weak D call: TRBD1 (5 bases). Looked up from germline, CDR1 is MNHNS and CDR2 is SASEGT. The CDR3 contains 13 residues. In nucleotides, the CDR3 is TGTGCCAGCAGTCTACAGCGGGACTATGGGTACACATTC. It specifies CASSLQRDYGYTF.

This chain joins TRBV11-3 and TRBJ2-7, with D maybe TRBD1 (5 bases). V shed 4 bases and J shed 2 bases, with 15 bases lying between them. The CDR3 is made up of 15 amino acids. The germline V gene has CDR1 SGHNT and CDR2 YENEEA. The CDR3 sequence: CASSSDPVTAYEQYF. CDR3 nucleotide sequence: TGTGCCAGCAGCTCAGATCCCGTGACAGCCTACGAGCAGTACTTC.

This clonotype was seen a few times. Since a much larger clone is just one base distant, this may be a read error. The chain combines TRBV10-1 with TRBJ2-7; the match to TRBD1 covers 10 bases. The CDR3 runs to 15 residues. Germline V lookup: CDR1 WNHNN, CDR2 SYGVQD (reference sequence). Here the CDR3 reads CVSESTGQGIDGQYF. In DNA form, the CDR3 reads TGCGTCAGTGAGTCGACGGGACAGGGGATTGACGGGCAGTACTTC.

In regard to this clonotype: Germline and junction disagree at one end, which may indicate a read error. This chain links TRBV29-1 with TRBJ2-1; perhaps TRBD2 as D (6 bases). This CDR3 comprises 14 residues. The germline V gene has CDR1 SQVTM and CDR2 ANQGSEA. CDR3: CSGGTQISYNKQFF. The CDR3 DNA reads as TGCAGCGGGGGGACTCAGATCTCCTACAATAAGCAGTTCTTC.

The count of this clonotype is one. This may arise from a read error, as a much more abundant clone is one base away. No conserved phenylalanine or tryptophan ends this CDR3, so it is likely a read error. V usage is TRBV29-1 and J usage is TRBJ2-2, with 7 positions matching TRBD2. This CDR3 is built from 11 residues. Germline V gene lookup returns CDR1 SQVTM and CDR2 ANQGSEA. The CDR3 reads CSVRTRGGLFY. The CDR3, as DNA: TGCAGCGTTCGGACACGCGGGGGGCTGTTTTAT.

This clonotype was counted once. At one end, the junction sequence differs from germline, possibly due to a read error. The genes are TRBV6-5 and TRBJ2-2; 7 bases are a match to TRBD1. From germline, CDR1 is MNHEY and CDR2 SVGAGI. CDR3 length: 18 amino acids. The CDR3 nucleotides read TGTGCCAGCAGGAAGGGACAGAGGTTTGGGTTGAACACCGGGGAGCCGTTTTTT. Its translation: CASRKGQRFGLNTGEPFF.

Worth noting for this clonotype: The junction and the germline gene differ at one end; a read error may be behind it. This CDR3 reads CASIFTGSGEYEQYF. CDR3 nucleotide sequence: TGTGCCAGCATCTTTACGGGATCGGGAGAATACGAGCAGTATTTC. The chain is built from TRBV11-1 and TRBJ2-7; possibly TRBD2 for D (6 bases). The CDR3 loop spans 15 amino acids. Germline CDR1 and CDR2: SGHAT and FQDESV (reference sequence).

Regarding this clonotype: A read error is likely, as this CDR3 ends without the conserved phenylalanine or tryptophan. V and J are TRBV10-1 and TRBJ2-2; 7 nucleotides line up with TRBD2. Germline values: CDR1 WNHNN, CDR2 SYGVQD (reference sequence). V lost 3 bases and J lost 6; bases outside the gene matches: 19. CDR3 length equals 19 residues. Here the CDR3 reads CASSELSGTGGSNAGELFV. DNA for the CDR3: TGCGCCAGCAGTGAACTATCGGGGACGGGGGGAAGTAACGCCGGGGAGCTGTTTGTT.

A word on this clonotype: Compared with germline, one end of the junction differs, possibly owing to a read error. The chain links TRBV7-8 to TRBJ2-2; no definite D call. The CDR3 sequence is 15 residues long. CDR1 and CDR2 (germline): SGHVS, FQNEAQ. The CDR3 loop is CASNLVHQNTGELFF. In DNA, the CDR3 is TGTGCCAGCAACTTAGTACATCAGAATACCGGGGAGCTGTTTTTT. The whole variable domain, remainder taken from reference TRBV7-8 and TRBJ2-2, is GAGVSQSPRYKVAKRGQDVALRCDPISGHVSLFWYQQALGQGPEFLTYFQNEAQLDKSGLPSDRFFAERPEGSVSTLKIQRTQQEDSAVYLCASNLVHQNTGELFFGEGSRLTVL.